Following are 12 T cell receptor beta chains from one sample sequenced in a study of blood T cell repertoires in COVID-19. Produced via immunoSEQ multiplex PCR; TCRdb's table is partial and in-frame only. The table has 180,000 or so clones, 80% seen once. Sequencing used PBMCs or T cells enriched from blood (not recorded which). Every receptor here comes from a man aged 60 to 75 who had been exposed to COVID-19.

The chain uses TRBV20-1 and TRBJ2-7, with 7 bases identical to TRBD1. V was pared by 3 bases and J by 4 bases, with 3 bases of the junction left unmatched. CDR3 length: 12 amino acids. Germline-derived CDR1 and CDR2 are DFQATT and SNEGSKA (reference sequence). The CDR3 loop is CSASTGVYEQYF. CDR3 DNA: TGCAGTGCTAGTACAGGGGTGTACGAGCAGTACTTC.

The CDR3: CSAQIQGSSYGNTIYF. CDR3 nucleotide sequence: TGCAGCGCACAAATCCAGGGCAGCTCGTATGGAAACACCATATATTTT. V gene TRBV29-1 combines with J gene TRBJ1-3; D may be TRBD1 (5 bases). V was pared by 7 bases and J by 3 bases, with 22 bases between. Germline loops: CDR1 SQVTM, CDR2 ANQGSEA. The CDR3 has 16 residues.

This sequence joins TRBV27 and TRBJ2-3; tentative D call: TRBD2 (5 bases). There are 15 residues in the CDR3. Germline CDR1 and CDR2: MNHEY and SMNVEV (reference sequence). Trimming cost V 2 bases and J 2 bases, with 11 bases left between them. In nucleotides, the CDR3 is TGTGCCAGCAGTTTAGGAGGTATCTTCACAGATACGCAGTATTTT. Its translation is CASSLGGIFTDTQYF.

The chain links TRBV9 to TRBJ1-5; 10 bases fit TRBD1. The junction had 7 bases not matched to a gene; V was cut back by 4 bases and J by 6 bases. The germline gives CDR1 SGDLS, CDR2 YYNGEE. The CDR3 is made up of 15 amino acids. The CDR3 loop reads CASSNGQGGGQPQHF. In nucleotides, the CDR3 is TGTGCCAGCAGCAACGGACAGGGGGGCGGTCAGCCCCAGCATTTT.

V and J are TRBV5-1 and TRBJ2-5; TRBD2 matches 15 bases. Germline CDR1 is SGHRS and CDR2 is YFSETQ. Losses at the gene ends were 3 bases for V and 4 bases for J; bases not matched to a gene: 13. The CDR3 extends over 19 amino acids. The CDR3 protein is CASSSWTSGRAQGPETQYF. In nucleotides, the CDR3 is TGCGCCAGCAGCTCGTGGACTAGCGGGAGGGCCCAGGGGCCAGAGACCCAGTACTTC.

The rearrangement uses TRBV27 and TRBJ2-1; TRBD2 is a possible D gene (6 bases). Germline CDR1 and CDR2: MNHEY and SMNVEV (reference sequence). The CDR3 length is 18 residues. The V end lost 4 bases, the J end lost 3 bases, and 22 bases lay between the germline ends. Here the CDR3 DNA reads TGTGCCAGCAGTTCCCGCGGAGGGGTCCGGGAGCGCTACAATGAGCAGTTCTTC. Translated: CASSSRGGVRERYNEQFF.

The chain combines TRBV5-1 with TRBJ1-1; no clear D. The CDR3 has 15 amino acids. CDR1 SGHRS and CDR2 YFSETQ come from the germline V gene. The V end was cut by 0 bases, the J end by 2 bases, with 11 bases between. The CDR3 coding sequence is TGCGCCAGCAGCTTGGCAAACTCTTTTAACACTGAAGCTTTCTTT. Its translation: CASSLANSFNTEAFF.

This clone has more than one count but fewer than ten. The gene calls are TRBV7-2 and TRBJ1-3, with TRBD1 matching 12 bases. CDR3 length equals 18 residues. The V gene's germline CDR1 is SGHTA and CDR2 FQGNSA. The trim removed 1 base at V and 2 bases at J, leaving 6 bases unmatched. The CDR3 here is CASSLVPGQGATGNTIYF. The CDR3 DNA is TGTGCCAGCAGCTTAGTTCCGGGACAGGGGGCTACTGGAAACACCATATATTTT. Supplemented by reference TRBV7-2 and TRBJ1-3, the full variable domain reads GAGVSQSPSNKVTEKGKDVELRCDPISGHTALYWYRQSLGQGLEFLIYFQGNSAPDKSGLPSDRFSAERTGGSVSTLTIQRTQQEDSAVYLCASSLVPGQGATGNTIYFGEGSWLTVV.

The chain uses TRBV27 and TRBJ2-6, with D tentatively TRBD2 (5 bases). The CDR3 totals 16 residues. Germline CDR1 is MNHEY and CDR2 is SMNVEV (reference sequence). Trimming stripped 2 bases from V and 1 base from J, with 9 bases between. CDR3: CASSLVWTSGANVLTF. The CDR3, as DNA: TGTGCCAGCAGTTTAGTATGGACTTCTGGGGCCAACGTCCTGACTTTC.

This chain links TRBV9 with TRBJ1-2; TRBD1 agrees at 10 bases. Trimming at V came to 0 bases and at J to 6 bases, leaving 2 bases not matched to a gene. Germline loops: CDR1 SGDLS, CDR2 YYNGEE. The CDR3 spans 14 residues. The CDR3 here is CASSVGTGGHGYTF. The CDR3 DNA sequence: TGTGCCAGCAGCGTAGGGACAGGGGGTCATGGCTACACCTTC.

V is TRBV7-9 and J is TRBJ2-3, with a tentative D call TRBD1 (5 bases). The length of the CDR3 is 13 residues. The germline gives CDR1 SEHNR, CDR2 FQNEAQ (reference sequence). V lost 6 bases and J lost 8, with 15 bases in between. For the CDR3, the DNA is TGTGCCAGCAGGGGGCTCGGGCCAGGTACGCAGTATTTT. Translated, it gives CASRGLGPGTQYF.

V is TRBV18 and J is TRBJ1-5, with 7 bases fitting TRBD1. Germline V gene lookup returns CDR1 KGHSH and CDR2 LQKENI. There are 15 residues in the CDR3. With 2 bases clipped from V and 4 bases from J, the junction kept 5 bases outside the gene matches. The CDR3 sequence: CASSPVPRGNQPQHF. The CDR3 DNA reads as TGTGCCAGCTCACCAGTCCCCAGGGGGAATCAGCCCCAGCATTTT. Full variable domain (outside the CDR3, taken from reference TRBV18 and TRBJ1-5): NAGVMQNPRHLVRRRGQEARLRCSPMKGHSHVYWYRQLPEEGLKFMVYLQKENIIDESGMPKERFSAEFPKEGPSILRIQQVVRGDSAAYFCASSPVPRGNQPQHFGDGTRLSIL.